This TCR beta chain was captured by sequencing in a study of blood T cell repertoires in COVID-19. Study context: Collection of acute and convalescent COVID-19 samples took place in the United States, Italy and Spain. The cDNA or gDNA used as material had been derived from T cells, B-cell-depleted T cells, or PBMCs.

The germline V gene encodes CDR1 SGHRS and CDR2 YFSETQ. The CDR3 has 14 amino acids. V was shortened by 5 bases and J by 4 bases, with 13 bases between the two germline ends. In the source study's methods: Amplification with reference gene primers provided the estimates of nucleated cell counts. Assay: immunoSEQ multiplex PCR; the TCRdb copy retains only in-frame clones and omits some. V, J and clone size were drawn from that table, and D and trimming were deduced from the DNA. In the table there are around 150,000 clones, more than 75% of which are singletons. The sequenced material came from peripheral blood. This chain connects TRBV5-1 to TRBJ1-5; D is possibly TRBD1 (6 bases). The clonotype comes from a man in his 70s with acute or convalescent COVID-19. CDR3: CASSPGGANQPQHF. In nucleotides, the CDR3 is TGCGCCAGCAGTCCCGGGGGGGCGAATCAGCCCCAGCATTTT.